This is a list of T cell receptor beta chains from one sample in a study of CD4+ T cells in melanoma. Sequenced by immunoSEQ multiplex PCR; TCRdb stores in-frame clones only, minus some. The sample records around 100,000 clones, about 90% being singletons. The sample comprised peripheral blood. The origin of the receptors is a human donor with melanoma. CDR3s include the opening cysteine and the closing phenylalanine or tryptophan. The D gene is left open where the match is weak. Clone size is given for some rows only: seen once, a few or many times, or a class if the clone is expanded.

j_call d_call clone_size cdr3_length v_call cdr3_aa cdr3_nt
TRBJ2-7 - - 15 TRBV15 CATSGRTVGSYEQYF TGTGCCACCAGCGGCAGGACAGTAGGCTCCTACGAGCAGTACTTC
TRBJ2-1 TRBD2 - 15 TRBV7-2 CASSLRREGYNEQFF TGTGCCAGCAGCTTAAGACGGGAGGGGTACAATGAGCAGTTCTTC
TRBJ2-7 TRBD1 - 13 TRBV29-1 CSVVRDSDYEQYF TGCAGCGTGGTCCGGGACAGCGACTACGAGCAGTACTTC
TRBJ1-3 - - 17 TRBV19 CASSITSGPSSGNTIYF TGTGCCAGTAGTATAACCTCGGGACCCAGCTCTGGAAACACCATATATTTT
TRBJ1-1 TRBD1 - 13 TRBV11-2 CASSPDRDTEAFF TGTGCCAGCAGCCCCGACAGGGACACTGAAGCTTTCTTT
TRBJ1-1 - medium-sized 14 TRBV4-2 CASSQGPRGTEAFF TGTGCCAGCAGCCAGGGACCAAGAGGCACTGAAGCTTTCTTT
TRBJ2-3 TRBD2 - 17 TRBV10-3 CAISEGLAGEGTDTQYF TGTGCCATCAGTGAAGGACTAGCGGGAGAGGGCACAGATACGCAGTATTTT
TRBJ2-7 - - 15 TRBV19 CASSISGEPDYEQYF TGTGCCAGTAGTATTTCGGGGGAGCCGGATTACGAGCAGTACTTC
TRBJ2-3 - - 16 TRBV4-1 CASSQEWASGTDTQYF TGCGCCAGCAGCCAAGAATGGGCTAGCGGCACAGATACGCAGTATTTT
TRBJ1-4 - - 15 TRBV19 CASSIRGAPGGKLFF TGTGCCAGTAGTATAAGAGGGGCTCCCGGTGGAAAACTGTTTTTT
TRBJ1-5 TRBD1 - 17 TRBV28 CASSFGAGGASNQPQHF TGTGCCAGCAGTTTTGGGGCAGGGGGCGCGAGCAATCAGCCCCAGCATTTT
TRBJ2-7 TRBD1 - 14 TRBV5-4 CASSLDRGAYEQYF TGTGCCAGCAGCTTAGACAGGGGTGCTTACGAGCAGTACTTC
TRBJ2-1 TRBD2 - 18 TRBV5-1 CASSLGLAVPNSYNEQFF TGCGCCAGCAGCTTGGGGCTAGCGGTACCCAACTCCTACAATGAGCAGTTCTTC
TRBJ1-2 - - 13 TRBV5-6 CASSGDRQYGYTF TGTGCCAGCAGCGGAGACAGGCAGTATGGCTACACCTTC
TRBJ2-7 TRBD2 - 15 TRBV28 CASSPGAGGAYEQYF TGTGCCAGCAGTCCAGGGGCCGGGGGGGCGTACGAGCAGTACTTC
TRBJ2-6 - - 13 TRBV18 CASSRGEPNVLTF TGTGCCAGCTCAAGAGGGGAGCCCAACGTCCTGACTTTC
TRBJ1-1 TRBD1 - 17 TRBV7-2 CASSLMGQGAGDTEAFF TGTGCCAGCAGCTTAATGGGACAGGGGGCCGGTGACACTGAAGCTTTCTTT
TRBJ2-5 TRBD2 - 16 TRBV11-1 CASSNIAGGPEWVQYF TGTGCCAGCAGTAATATAGCGGGAGGGCCCGAGTGGGTCCAGTACTTC
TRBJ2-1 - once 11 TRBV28 CASQGYNEQFF TGTGCCAGTCAGGGCTACAATGAGCAGTTCTTC
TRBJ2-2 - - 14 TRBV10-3 CAIGDGAATGELFF TGTGCCATAGGGGACGGCGCCGCCACCGGGGAGCTGTTTTTT
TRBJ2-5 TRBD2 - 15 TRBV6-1 CASSVSGGDQETQYF TGTGCCAGCAGTGTCAGCGGGGGGGATCAAGAGACCCAGTACTTC
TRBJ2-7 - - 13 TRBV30 CAWERQGRGVQYF TGTGCCTGGGAAAGACAGGGGAGGGGGGTGCAGTACTTC
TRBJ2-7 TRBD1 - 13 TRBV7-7 CASSLDRESEQYF TGTGCCAGCAGCCTTGACAGGGAGAGCGAGCAGTACTTC
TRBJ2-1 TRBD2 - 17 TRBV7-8 CASSLAAGTSSGNEQFF TGTGCCAGCAGCTTAGCGGCCGGGACTAGCTCGGGCAATGAGCAGTTCTTC
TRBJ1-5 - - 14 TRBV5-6 CASSLQGWDQPQHF TGTGCCAGCAGCCTACAGGGTTGGGATCAGCCCCAGCATTTT
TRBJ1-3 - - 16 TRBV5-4 CASSLVAGASRNTIYF TGTGCCAGCAGCTTGGTTGCCGGGGCCAGCCGAAACACCATATATTTT
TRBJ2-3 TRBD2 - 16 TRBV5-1 CASSTTSGGAGDTQYF TGCGCCAGCAGCACTACTAGCGGGGGGGCCGGAGATACGCAGTATTTT
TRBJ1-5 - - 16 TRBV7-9 CASSPRGGARNQPQHF TGTGCCAGCAGCCCACGAGGGGGGGCGAGGAATCAGCCCCAGCATTTT
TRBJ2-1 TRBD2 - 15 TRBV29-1 CSVGVAGDPPNEQFF TGCAGCGTTGGGGTAGCGGGAGACCCTCCCAATGAGCAGTTCTTC